These 6 T cell receptor beta chains share one sample of origin, sequenced in a study of response to subunit inactivated influenza vaccine. TCRdb reanalysed the RT-PCR reads using MiXCR and keeps one entry per CDR3 protein. Here the sample spans fewer than 600,000 distinct CDR3 sequences, roughly 7.6% being singletons. The sequencing here drew on PBMCs from blood, taken around 2 years after vaccination. These receptors were taken from a man aged 50 to 69 who received an inactivated influenza vaccine.

This clonotype was observed at least ten times. This sequence joins TRBV4-3 and TRBJ1-6; D unresolved. Germline-derived CDR1 and CDR2 are LGHNA and YSLEER. V lost 0 bases to trimming and J lost 1 base, with 7 bases between them. The CDR3 contains 16 residues. The CDR3 region has the DNA TGCGCCAGCAGCCAAGAATGGGGATCCTATAATTCACCCCTCCACTTT. This encodes CASSQEWGSYNSPLHF.

There are a few counts of this clonotype. The chain has TRBV7-9 and TRBJ2-3; TRBD2 matches at 7 bases. The CDR3 is made up of 16 amino acids. Losses at the gene ends were 3 bases for V and 3 bases for J; bases not matched to a gene: 9. Germline-derived CDR1 and CDR2 are SEHNR and FQNEAQ (reference sequence). The CDR3 protein is CASSFSLGGGTDTQYF. The DNA of the CDR3 is TGTGCCAGCAGCTTCTCCCTGGGGGGGGGAACAGATACGCAGTATTTT. The full variable domain, with the rest looked up from reference TRBV7-9 and TRBJ2-3, is DTGVSQNPRHKITKRGQNVTFRCDPISEHNRLYWYRQTLGQGPEFLTYFQNEAQLEKSRLLSDRFSAERPKGSFSTLEIQRTEQGDSAMYLCASSFSLGGGTDTQYFGPGTRLTVL.

This clonotype was recorded a few times. The chain employs TRBV7-9 and TRBJ1-1, with D hard to call. CDR3 length equals 11 residues. Germline values: CDR1 SEHNR, CDR2 FQNEAQ (reference sequence). V lost 6 bases and J lost 8, with 10 bases in between. The CDR3 coding sequence is TGTGCCAGCAGTCCACAGACAGAAGCTTTCTTT. This encodes CASSPQTEAFF.

This clonotype has just a few counts. The chain couples TRBV5-1 to TRBJ1-1, with D perhaps matching TRBD1 (5 bases). Germline V gives CDR1 SGHRS, CDR2 YFSETQ. The ends were cut back, 0 bases at V and 10 bases at J, with 16 bases in the middle. This CDR3 comprises 14 residues. This chain's CDR3 is CASSLEGQGDVAFF. In DNA form, the CDR3 reads TGCGCCAGCAGCTTGGAAGGGCAGGGAGACGTAGCTTTCTTT. Full variable domain (remainder filled in from reference TRBV5-1 and TRBJ1-1): KAGVTQTPRYLIKTRGQQVTLSCSPISGHRSVSWYQQTPGQGLQFLFEYFSETQRNKGNFPGRFSGRQFSNSRSEMNVSTLELGDSALYLCASSLEGQGDVAFFGQGTRLTVV.

The chain uses TRBV20-1 and TRBJ2-7; 10 bases align to TRBD2. Germline lookup yields CDR1 DFQATT and CDR2 SNEGSKA (reference sequence). V trimming: 5 bases; J trimming: 2 bases; junction bases outside the gene matches: 6. CDR3 length: 14 residues. DNA for the CDR3: TGCAGTGCTGGGAGCGGGGGGGCCCCCTACGAGCAGTACTTC. This sequence encodes CSAGSGGAPYEQYF.

Ten or more counts support this clonotype. The rearrangement uses TRBV29-1 and TRBJ2-3; TRBD2 might be the D (6 bases). Germline V gives CDR1 SQVTM, CDR2 ANQGSEA. CDR3 length: 11 residues. Trimming cost V 6 bases and J 3 bases, with 7 bases left between them. The CDR3 region is CSVRGTDTQYF. The CDR3 region has the DNA TGCAGCGTCCGGGGGACAGATACGCAGTATTTT.